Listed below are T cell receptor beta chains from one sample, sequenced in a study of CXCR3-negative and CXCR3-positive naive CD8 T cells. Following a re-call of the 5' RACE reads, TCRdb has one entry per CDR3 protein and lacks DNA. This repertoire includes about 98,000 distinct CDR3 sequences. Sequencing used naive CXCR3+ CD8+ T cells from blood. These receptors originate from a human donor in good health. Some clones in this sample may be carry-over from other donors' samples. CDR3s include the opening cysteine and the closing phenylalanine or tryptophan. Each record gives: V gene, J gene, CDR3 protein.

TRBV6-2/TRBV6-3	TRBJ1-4	CASSYSSGAFNEKLFF
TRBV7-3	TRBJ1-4	CASSLTGAGEFVTANEKLFF
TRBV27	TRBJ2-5	CATARRASDSETQYF
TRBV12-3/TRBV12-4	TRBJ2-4	CASTAPLQNIQYF
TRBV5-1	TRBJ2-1	CASSFETGVYEQFF
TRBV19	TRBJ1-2	CASLPNPGSNLYGYTF
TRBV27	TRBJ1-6	CASRAAFSPLHF
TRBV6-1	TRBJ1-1	CASRTTEELNTEAFF
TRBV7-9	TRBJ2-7	CASSPSRTSNYEQYF
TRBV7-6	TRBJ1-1	CASSPREANTEAFF
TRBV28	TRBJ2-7	CASSLSRYEQYF
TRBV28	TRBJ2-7	CASSLWDRGLEQYF
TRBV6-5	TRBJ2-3	CASSYSTGGRTDTQYF
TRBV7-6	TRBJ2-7	CASTSGRGYEQYF
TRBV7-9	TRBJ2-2	CASSPPGEPWELFF
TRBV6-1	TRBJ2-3	CASSDYLGPPGDTQYF
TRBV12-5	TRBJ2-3	CASGFGRAPHADTQYF
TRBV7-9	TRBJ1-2	CASSPWDLASPYGYTF
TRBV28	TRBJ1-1	CASTYGQGQAFF
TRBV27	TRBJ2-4	CASRGASIQYF
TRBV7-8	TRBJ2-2	CASSPPARNTGELFF
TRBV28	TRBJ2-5	CASTRRLAENQETQYF
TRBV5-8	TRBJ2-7	CASSRPTEPYQYF
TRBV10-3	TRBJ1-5	CAISEEGQGANQPQHF
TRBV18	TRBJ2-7	CASSPRDRVYEQYF